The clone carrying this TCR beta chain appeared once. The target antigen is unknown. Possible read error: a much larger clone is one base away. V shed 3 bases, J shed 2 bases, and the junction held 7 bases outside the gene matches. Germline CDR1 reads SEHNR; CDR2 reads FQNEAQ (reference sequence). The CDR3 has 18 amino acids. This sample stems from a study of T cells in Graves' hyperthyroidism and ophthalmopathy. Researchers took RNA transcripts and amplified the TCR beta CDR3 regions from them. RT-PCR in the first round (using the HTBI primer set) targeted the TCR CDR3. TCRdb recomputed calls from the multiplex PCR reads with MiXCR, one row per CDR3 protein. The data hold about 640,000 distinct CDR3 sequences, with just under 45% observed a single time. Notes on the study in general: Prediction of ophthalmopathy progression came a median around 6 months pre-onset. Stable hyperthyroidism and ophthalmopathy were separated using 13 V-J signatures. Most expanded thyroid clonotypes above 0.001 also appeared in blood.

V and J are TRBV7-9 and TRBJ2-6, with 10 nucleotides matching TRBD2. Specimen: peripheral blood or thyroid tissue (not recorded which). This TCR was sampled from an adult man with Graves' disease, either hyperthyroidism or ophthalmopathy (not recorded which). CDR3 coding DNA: TGTGCCAGCAGCTTCGGACTAGCGGCCGGGCCTGGGGCCAACGTCCTGACTTTC. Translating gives CASSFGLAAGPGANVLTF.